The subject of this entry is one TCR beta chain. The antigen is unknown. This record comes from a study of regulatory T cells in long-lasting Graves disease. Study in general: Graves' patients, newly diagnosed, had taken antithyroid drugs under 3 months.

Time point meaning: newly diagnosed GD, antithyroid drugs for less than 3 months. RNA from PBMCs was the source of the TCR library. General study results and limits: Gene preferences differed: TRBV28, TRBJ1-2, TRBJ2-5 in persistent cases.

CDR3-region Arm-PCR and iRepertoire HTBI primers produced the TCR beta libraries. TCRdb reprocessed the multiplex PCR reads with MiXCR, giving one entry per CDR3 protein. The data show 300,000 to 400,000 distinct CDR3 sequences, around 17% seen once. There are 15 residues in the CDR3. Trimming at V came to 4 bases and at J to 6 bases, leaving 9 bases not matched to a gene. Germline CDR1 is LNHDA and CDR2 is SQIVND (reference sequence). This sample was also put to use in a study of T cells in Graves' hyperthyroidism and ophthalmopathy.

The chain uses TRBV19 and TRBJ1-1, with 9 bases matching TRBD1. The sequenced sample was peripheral blood mononuclear cells (PBMCs), obtained at new diagnosis, from a patient treated with antithyroid drugs. The source of this sequence is a man aged 40-49 years with Graves disease. CDR3 bases: TGTGCCAGTAGTACCGGGACAGGGCGGAGCGCTGAAGCTTTCTTT. Translated: CASSTGTGRSAEAFF.